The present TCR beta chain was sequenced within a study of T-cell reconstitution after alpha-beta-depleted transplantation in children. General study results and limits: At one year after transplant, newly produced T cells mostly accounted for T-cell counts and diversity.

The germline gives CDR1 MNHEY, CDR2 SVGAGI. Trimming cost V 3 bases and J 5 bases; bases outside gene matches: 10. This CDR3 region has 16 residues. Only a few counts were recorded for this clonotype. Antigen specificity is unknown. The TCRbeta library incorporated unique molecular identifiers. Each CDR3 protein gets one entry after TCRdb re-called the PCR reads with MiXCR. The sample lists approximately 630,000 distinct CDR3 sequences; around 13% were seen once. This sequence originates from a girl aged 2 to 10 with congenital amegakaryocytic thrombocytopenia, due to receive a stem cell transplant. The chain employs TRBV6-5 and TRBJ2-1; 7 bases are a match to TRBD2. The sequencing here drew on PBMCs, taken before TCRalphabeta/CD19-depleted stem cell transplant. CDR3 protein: CASSYSPASGHNEQFF. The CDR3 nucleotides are TGTGCCAGCAGTTATTCCCCGGCTAGCGGACACAATGAGCAGTTCTTC.